This record looks at one TCR beta chain sequence and its context. The data derive from a study of T cell responses to AZD1222 COVID-19 vaccine. Germline CDR1 and CDR2: LGHDT and YNNKEL (reference sequence). This CDR3 region has 15 residues. Trimming stripped 4 bases from V and 0 bases from J, with 12 bases between. Libraries were prepared by immunoSEQ multiplex PCR; TCRdb keeps only in-frame clonotypes and omits some of them. The table has 100,000 or so clones, around nine tenths seen once. The source of this sequence is an adult in good health. V gene TRBV3-1 (or the pseudogene TRBV3-2) combines with J gene TRBJ1-2, with D perhaps TRBD1 (6 bases). The sample consisted of peripheral blood, taken on day 0 of AZD1222 vaccination. CDR3 loop: CASSPNRESNYGYTF. CDR3 coding DNA: TGTGCCAGCAGCCCAAACAGGGAATCTAACTATGGCTACACCTTC.